The 26 T cell receptor beta chains below were found in one sample sequenced in a study of PD-1 blockade in classical Hodgkin lymphoma. Time point given: cycle 4 day 1 (C4D1), after less than 7 weeks of nivolumab. Each patient's relapse followed autologous stem cell transplantation, and brentuximab vedotin exposure varied. Using immunoSEQ multiplex PCR, the repertoire was profiled, and TCRdb retains in-frame clones only, with some absent. The sample lists around 40,000 clones, 77% seen once, with 9.8% in the top ten. Source: peripheral blood mononuclear cells (PBMCs), taken before the fourth cycle of nivolumab. Receptors were obtained from a human donor with classical Hodgkin lymphoma.

The rearrangement links TRBV28 to TRBJ1-2; 8 bases map to TRBD1. V trimming: 6 bases; J trimming: 2 bases; junction bases outside the gene matches: 2. Germline CDR1 MDHEN, CDR2 SYDVKM. This CDR3 spans 13 amino acids. The CDR3 DNA is TGTGCCAGCAGGACAGGGGCGAACTATGGCTACACCTTC. Translated: CASRTGANYGYTF.

The genes are TRBV6-4 and TRBJ1-3, with D uncertain. The length of the CDR3 is 13 residues. The germline V and J ends were trimmed by 6 bases and 6 bases, with 12 bases remaining between them. Germline V gene data show CDR1 as MRHNA and CDR2 as SNTAGT. CDR3 amino acids: CASRGCRLNTIYF. The CDR3 DNA reads TGTGCCAGCAGAGGATGCAGGTTAAACACCATATATTTT.

The genes are TRBV13 and TRBJ1-2; tentative D call: TRBD1 (5 bases). This CDR3 comprises 15 residues. In germline, CDR1 is PRHDT, CDR2 FYEKMQ (reference sequence). The ends were cut back, 2 bases at V and 4 bases at J, with 14 bases in the middle. DNA for the CDR3: TGTGCCAGCAGCTTATCCTCCGACAGCCTCTATGGCTACACCTTC. This encodes CASSLSSDSLYGYTF.

A single count supports this clone. The gene calls are TRBV4-2 and TRBJ2-5; the match to TRBD2 covers 9 bases. Looked up from germline, CDR1 is LGHNA and CDR2 is YNFKEQ. The CDR3 covers 16 residues. The junction had 4 bases not matched to a gene; V was cut back by 1 base and J by 1 base. The CDR3 loop is CASSQGTSEIQETQYF. CDR3 nucleotides: TGTGCCAGCAGCCAAGGGACTAGCGAGATCCAAGAGACCCAGTACTTC.

The count of this clone is one. The chain uses TRBV2 and TRBJ2-3; D is ambiguous. Germline V lookup: CDR1 SNHLY, CDR2 FYNNEI. The CDR3 spans 14 residues. V dropped 1 base and J dropped 2 bases, with 7 bases sitting between them. CDR3 sequence reads: CASSEDGDTDTQYF. CDR3 nucleotide sequence: TGTGCCAGCAGTGAAGATGGGGACACAGATACGCAGTATTTT.

The gene calls are TRBV19 and TRBJ1-4, with 7 bases aligning to TRBD1. Losses at the gene ends were 5 bases for V and 6 bases for J; bases not matched to a gene: 9. CDR3 size: 15 residues. Germline assignment: CDR1 LNHDA and CDR2 SQIVND (reference sequence). CDR3 loop: CASSDGGTVYEKLFF. The CDR3 DNA is TGTGCCAGTAGTGATGGAGGGACAGTCTATGAAAAACTGTTTTTT.

V is TRBV27 and J is TRBJ2-5; 8 bases are shared with TRBD1. The CDR3 is 15 residues long. Germline CDR1 reads MNHEY; CDR2 reads SMNVEV (reference sequence). V was pared by 3 bases and J by 4 bases, with 7 bases of the junction left unmatched. CDR3 sequence: CASSFRQGASETQYF. In DNA form, the CDR3 reads TGTGCCAGCAGTTTTCGCCAGGGGGCCTCAGAGACCCAGTACTTC.

The gene calls are TRBV6-6 and TRBJ2-1, with 10 bases identical to TRBD1. The CDR3 has 13 residues. Germline-derived CDR1 and CDR2 are MNHNY and SVGAGI (reference sequence). J lost 10 bases, V lost 2 bases, and 2 bases had no gene match. The CDR3 nucleotides are TGTGCCAGCAGTTACCGGACAGGGGGGGAGCAGTTCTTC. As protein: CASSYRTGGEQFF.

The V and J genes are TRBV4-2 and TRBJ1-2, with D perhaps matching TRBD1 (5 bases). Deletions cut 1 base from V and 4 bases from J, with 16 bases between. Germline values: CDR1 LGHNA, CDR2 YNFKEQ. This CDR3 is built from 16 residues. CDR3 protein: CASSQVSSDRLYGYTF. The CDR3 nucleotides read TGTGCCAGCAGCCAAGTTAGCTCCGACAGACTCTATGGCTACACCTTC.

The V gene is TRBV7-3, the J gene TRBJ2-3; D remains ambiguous. The V gene's germline CDR1 is SGHTA and CDR2 FQGTGA. Trimming removed 4 bases at V and 6 bases at J, with 8 bases between. The CDR3 length is 12 residues. The CDR3 sequence: CASSSSDDTQYF. CDR3 in DNA: TGTGCCAGCAGCTCGTCAGATGATACGCAGTATTTT.

This clone appeared a few times. V and J are TRBV28 and TRBJ1-5; TRBD1 agrees at 8 bases. CDR3 length: 17 amino acids. Losses at the gene ends were 3 bases for V and 0 bases for J; bases not matched to a gene: 7. Germline V gives CDR1 MDHEN, CDR2 SYDVKM. The CDR3 DNA follows: TGTGCCAGCAGTTTGGCCGCGACAGGGGATAGCAATCAGCCCCAGCATTTT. Protein: CASSLAATGDSNQPQHF.

The genes are TRBV12-5 and TRBJ2-5; tentative D call: TRBD1 (6 bases). Trimming took 2 bases from V and 2 from J, leaving 12 bases between them. The CDR3 covers 15 residues. CDR1 is LGHNT, CDR2 FRNRAP, per germline. CDR3 nucleotide sequence: TGTGCTAGTGGTTTGCAGCAGGGGCTACAAGAGACCCAGTACTTC. Its translation: CASGLQQGLQETQYF.

J is TRBJ2-1 and V is TRBV4-2; D might be TRBD1 (6 bases). Germline lookup yields CDR1 LGHNA and CDR2 YNFKEQ. CDR3 length equals 15 residues. The ends were cut back, 2 bases at V and 8 bases at J, with 16 bases in the middle. The CDR3 DNA is TGTGCCAGCAGCCAACCTTTCACAGGGTTCCATGAGCAGTTCTTC. This translates into CASSQPFTGFHEQFF.

This chain uses TRBV30 with TRBJ1-2; unclear D gene. Trimming removed 0 bases at V and 4 bases at J, with 21 bases between. This CDR3 region has 17 residues. Germline V lookup: CDR1 GTSNPN, CDR2 SVGIG (reference sequence). Here the CDR3 DNA reads TGTGCCTGGAGTGTTGTGGGAGACAACTTCCATCCCTATGGCTACACCTTC. This gives the protein CAWSVVGDNFHPYGYTF.

The chain employs TRBV6-6 and TRBJ2-6; D possibly corresponds to TRBD1 (6 bases). From germline, CDR1 is MNHNY and CDR2 SVGAGI (reference sequence). V shed 3 bases and J shed 2 bases, with 8 bases lying between them. The CDR3 length is 15 residues. In nucleotides, the CDR3 is TGTGCCAGCAGTTATGGGGGCGCTGGGGCCAACGTCCTGACTTTC. It encodes CASSYGGAGANVLTF.

This chain uses TRBV4-3 with TRBJ1-5, with TRBD1 matching over 10 bases. V shed 1 base, J shed 5 bases, and the junction held 2 bases outside the gene matches. Germline V gives CDR1 LGHNA, CDR2 YSLEER. The CDR3 runs to 15 residues. The CDR3 sequence: CASSQGQGADQPQHF. CDR3 coding DNA: TGCGCCAGCAGCCAAGGACAGGGGGCGGATCAGCCCCAGCATTTT.

The count of this clone is one. An end of the junction differs from the germline gene, which may be a read error. The chain employs TRBV7-7 and TRBJ2-3, with a tentative D call TRBD2 (5 bases). The CDR3 length is 19 residues. Germline CDR1 is SSHAT and CDR2 is FNYEAQ (reference sequence). CDR3 coding DNA: TGTGCTAGCATATTGAGGGCAGTTAGAATTCGAACTAGCACAGATACGCAGTATTTT. As protein: CASILRAVRIRTSTDTQYF. Full variable domain (remainder filled in from reference TRBV7-7 and TRBJ2-3): GAGVSQSPRYKVTKRGQDVTLRCDPISSHATLYWYQQALGQGPEFLTYFNYEAQPDKSGLPSDRFSAERPEGSISTLTIQRTEQRDSAMYRCASILRAVRIRTSTDTQYFGPGTRLTVL.

The J gene is TRBJ2-1, the V gene TRBV25-1; D may match TRBD1 or TRBD2 (5 bases each). This CDR3 contains 17 residues. The V gene lost 6 bases and the J gene lost 3 bases, with 21 bases spanning the gap. Germline loops: CDR1 MGHDK, CDR2 SYGVNS. The CDR3 region has the DNA TGTGCCAGCAGCCCCTCCAGAGGGGCAACACTCTACAATGAGCAGTTCTTC. This gives the protein CASSPSRGATLYNEQFF.

This clone appeared a single time. J is TRBJ1-6 and V is TRBV18; D gene unclear. The germline V and J ends were trimmed by 2 bases and 9 bases, with 17 bases remaining between them. Germline loops: CDR1 KGHSH, CDR2 LQKENI. The CDR3 loop spans 16 amino acids. The CDR3 reads CASSPEGIVSGSPLHF. Here the CDR3 DNA reads TGTGCCAGCTCACCAGAGGGAATCGTTTCTGGTTCACCCCTCCACTTT.

The V gene is TRBV2, the J gene TRBJ1-3; a possible D gene is TRBD1 (5 bases). This CDR3 region has 12 residues. V was trimmed by 9 bases and J by 3 bases, leaving 9 bases between them. Germline loops: CDR1 SNHLY, CDR2 FYNNEI. CDR3 loop: CASRDLGNTIYF. In DNA, the CDR3 is TGTGCCAGTCGGGACCTTGGAAACACCATATATTTT.

The chain employs TRBV7-9 and TRBJ2-7; D is undetermined. The CDR3 covers 12 residues. Germline V lookup: CDR1 SEHNR, CDR2 FQNEAQ (reference sequence). With 5 bases removed from V and 4 bases from J, the gap between germline ends came to 9 bases. The CDR3 loop is CASSAAGYEQYF. The CDR3 bases are TGTGCCAGCAGCGCAGCCGGGTACGAGCAGTACTTC.

The rearrangement links TRBV18 to TRBJ2-2, with D possibly being TRBD1 (6 bases). The CDR3 totals 15 residues. From germline, CDR1 is KGHSH and CDR2 LQKENI. V was trimmed by 2 bases and J by 2 bases, leaving 9 bases between them. Written as DNA, the CDR3 is TGTGCCAGCTCACCAACGACAGGAAACACCGGGGAGCTGTTTTTT. Its protein is CASSPTTGNTGELFF.

This chain joins TRBV5-1 and TRBJ2-3, with no clear D. CDR3 length equals 14 residues. Germline CDR1 reads SGHRS; CDR2 reads YFSETQ. Trimming pared 3 bases from V and 3 bases from J, leaving 11 bases between. Here the CDR3 DNA reads TGCGCCAGCAGCTATAGGGTTGTGACAGATACGCAGTATTTT. It yields the protein CASSYRVVTDTQYF.

The CDR3 is CASSLQRNGAHTDTQYF. Written as DNA, the CDR3 is TGCGCCAGCAGCTTACAAAGGAATGGGGCCCACACAGATACGCAGTATTTT. The chain has TRBV5-1 and TRBJ2-3; maybe TRBD1 (5 bases). V gave up 2 bases and J gave up 2 bases, with 18 bases separating them. Germline-derived CDR1 and CDR2 are SGHRS and YFSETQ. The CDR3 length is 17 residues.

As to this clone: The same CDR3 arises from other DNA sequences in this sample as well. The chain has TRBV5-1 and TRBJ2-7; 12 positions agree with TRBD2. The CDR3 spans 16 residues. Losses at the gene ends were 2 bases for V and 1 base for J; bases not matched to a gene: 4. Germline assignment: CDR1 SGHRS and CDR2 YFSETQ. The CDR3 nucleotides read TGCGCCAGCAGCTTCGGTCTAGCGGGGGGGTCCTACGAGCAGTACTTC. Protein: CASSFGLAGGSYEQYF.

This rearrangement joins TRBV6-1 to TRBJ1-4; D is perhaps TRBD1 (6 bases). The CDR3 extends over 14 amino acids. V was clipped by 4 bases and J by 8 bases, with 14 bases between them. Looked up from germline, CDR1 is MNHNS and CDR2 is SASEGT. In DNA form, the CDR3 reads TGTGCCAGCAGTGGAATGGGGGCTGAAGAAAAACTGTTTTTT. Amino acid sequence: CASSGMGAEEKLFF.